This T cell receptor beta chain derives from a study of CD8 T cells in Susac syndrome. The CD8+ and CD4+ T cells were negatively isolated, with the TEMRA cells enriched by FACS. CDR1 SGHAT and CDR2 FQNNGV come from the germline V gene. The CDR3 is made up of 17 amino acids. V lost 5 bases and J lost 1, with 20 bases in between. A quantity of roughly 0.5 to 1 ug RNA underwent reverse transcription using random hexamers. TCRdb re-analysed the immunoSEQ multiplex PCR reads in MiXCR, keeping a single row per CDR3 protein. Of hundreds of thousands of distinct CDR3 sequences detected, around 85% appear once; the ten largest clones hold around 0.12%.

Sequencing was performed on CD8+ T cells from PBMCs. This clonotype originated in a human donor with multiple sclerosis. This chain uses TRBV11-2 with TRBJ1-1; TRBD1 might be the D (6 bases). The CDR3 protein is CASSLWRAGDTNTEAFF. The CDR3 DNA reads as TGTGCCAGCAGCCTGTGGCGGGCAGGGGATACGAACACTGAAGCTTTCTTT.